Each of the 25 T cell receptor beta chains below was sequenced from the same sample in a study of ipilimumab plus nivolumab after autologous stem cell transplantation. Some clones are missing from TCRdb's copy, which holds only in-frame ones; the method was immunoSEQ multiplex PCR. The sample includes over 75,000 clones, approximately 83% seen only once; the top ten take 2% to 2.5%. Here the sequenced sample was PBMCs, taken in a trial of ipilimumab plus nivolumab as post-transplant consolidation. The receptors originated from a male donor with diffuse large B-cell lymphoma.

The chain recombines TRBV5-5 with TRBJ2-7; unclear D gene. Germline V lookup: CDR1 SGHKS, CDR2 YYEKEE (reference sequence). The V end lost 0 bases, the J end lost 3 bases, and 10 bases lay between the germline ends. The CDR3 covers 14 residues. The CDR3 reads CASSLGSRSYEQYF. The CDR3 DNA follows: TGTGCCAGCAGCTTGGGCTCCAGGAGCTACGAGCAGTACTTC.

The chain is built from TRBV5-1 and TRBJ1-2, with a tentative D call TRBD1 (5 bases). The CDR3 is made up of 15 amino acids. Germline V gene lookup returns CDR1 SGHRS and CDR2 YFSETQ. V lost 4 bases and J lost 5, with 18 bases in between. The CDR3 is CASSPRDSGPYGYTF. CDR3 DNA sequence: TGCGCCAGCAGCCCACGGGATTCGGGACCGTATGGCTACACCTTC.

The chain has TRBV28 and TRBJ1-5, with TRBD1 identical over 10 bases. The J segment lost 6 bases and the V segment lost 6 bases, leaving 8 bases of the junction unmatched. The CDR3 consists of 15 residues. CDR1 is MDHEN and CDR2 is SYDVKM in the germline V gene. CDR3 region: CASRPGTGEGQPQHF. CDR3 in DNA: TGTGCCAGCAGGCCCGGGACAGGGGAGGGTCAGCCCCAGCATTTT.

This chain joins TRBV5-1 and TRBJ2-5; 7 bases are shared with TRBD2. CDR3 size: 16 residues. The germline V gene has CDR1 SGHRS and CDR2 YFSETQ. J gave up 1 base and V 4 bases, and 10 bases lay outside the gene matches. The CDR3 loop is CASSALLAPRQETQYF. The DNA for the CDR3 is TGCGCCAGCAGCGCACTACTAGCGCCCCGCCAAGAGACCCAGTACTTC.

The V call is TRBV5-6, the J call TRBJ2-2, with TRBD1 matching 10 bases. The CDR3 is 16 amino acids. CDR1 and CDR2 from the germline V gene are SGHDT and YYEEEE. Unmatched junction bases numbered 8, after V lost 5 bases and J lost 4 bases. The CDR3 DNA sequence: TGTGCCAGCAGAAAAGGACAGGGGGTGGGCACCGGGGAGCTGTTTTTT. Translating it yields CASRKGQGVGTGELFF.

The rearrangement uses TRBV9 and TRBJ1-1; 7 nucleotides match TRBD1. The CDR3 contains 14 residues. V was clipped by 2 bases and J by 0 bases; unmatched bases: 1. CDR1 is SGDLS and CDR2 is YYNGEE in the germline V gene. Written as DNA, the CDR3 is TGTGCCAGCAGCGTCGACAGGGTGAACACTGAAGCTTTCTTT. Its protein product is CASSVDRVNTEAFF.

The gene calls are TRBV5-1 and TRBJ1-2, with D possibly matching TRBD1 (5 bases). Germline assignment: CDR1 SGHRS and CDR2 YFSETQ. The CDR3 length is 14 residues. The V and J ends lost 4 bases and 3 bases respectively, with 13 bases between them. CDR3 DNA sequence: TGCGCCAGCAGCCACGGGGGGGAAGACTATGGCTACACCTTC. It yields the protein CASSHGGEDYGYTF.

The chain links TRBV29-1 to TRBJ1-2, with D maybe TRBD1 (6 bases). The CDR3 covers 14 residues. Trimming took 3 bases from V and 8 from J, leaving 19 bases between them. Germline lookup yields CDR1 SQVTM and CDR2 ANQGSEA. The CDR3 DNA is TGCAGCGTTGATAGCGCGGTCCAGGGGCGAGGCTACACCTTC. Amino acid sequence: CSVDSAVQGRGYTF.

This chain links TRBV18 with TRBJ1-1; 10 nucleotides line up with TRBD1. Germline V gene data show CDR1 as KGHSH and CDR2 as LQKENI. The trim removed 4 bases at V and 3 bases at J, leaving 2 bases unmatched. The CDR3 is 14 residues long. CDR3 sequence: CASSQGTGDTEAFF. In DNA form, the CDR3 reads TGTGCCAGCTCACAGGGGACAGGGGACACTGAAGCTTTCTTT. Filled out from reference TRBV18 and TRBJ1-1, the complete variable domain reads NAGVMQNPRHLVRRRGQEARLRCSPMKGHSHVYWYRQLPEEGLKFMVYLQKENIIDESGMPKERFSAEFPKEGPSILRIQQVVRGDSAAYFCASSQGTGDTEAFFGQGTRLTVV.

The sample holds one count of this clone. The V call is TRBV19, the J call TRBJ1-5; D gene unclear. The germline V gene encodes CDR1 LNHDA and CDR2 SQIVND (reference sequence). This CDR3 has 18 amino acids. V gave up 3 bases and J gave up 0 bases, with 18 bases separating them. CDR3 residues: CASSIGRETSLSNQPQHF. The CDR3 DNA follows: TGTGCCAGTAGTATCGGCCGGGAAACTTCTCTTAGCAATCAGCCCCAGCATTTT.

The table lists this clone with a count of one. V and J are TRBV9 and TRBJ2-3; 9 bases map to TRBD1. Per the germline V gene, CDR1 is SGDLS and CDR2 is YYNGEE. CDR3 length: 16 residues. Trimming removed 2 bases from V and 5 bases from J; junction bases left unmatched: 9. The CDR3, as DNA: TGTGCCAGCAGCGTTAGGACAGGGGAGGCACAAGATACGCAGTATTTT. Translated: CASSVRTGEAQDTQYF.

This chain joins TRBV2 and TRBJ2-7; possibly TRBD1 for D (6 bases). The V and J ends lost 7 bases and 2 bases respectively, with 15 bases between them. CDR1 and CDR2 from the germline V gene are SNHLY and FYNNEI. CDR3 size: 14 residues. The CDR3 is CASTPGVVTYEQYF. CDR3 bases: TGTGCCAGCACTCCAGGGGTTGTCACCTACGAGCAGTACTTC.

This clone was observed a single time. The rearrangement joins TRBV4-2 to TRBJ1-4; D is perhaps TRBD1 (6 bases). Trimming removed 4 bases from V and 3 bases from J, with 15 bases in between. Germline CDR1 and CDR2: LGHNA and YNFKEQ. The CDR3 extends over 16 amino acids. The CDR3 bases are TGTGCCAGCAGCCCCAGACAGGATATTGCTAATGAAAAACTGTTTTTT. This sequence encodes CASSPRQDIANEKLFF.

This chain links TRBV6-1 with TRBJ1-5; TRBD1 is a possible D gene (5 bases). This CDR3 has 15 residues. The V gene's germline CDR1 is MNHNS and CDR2 SASEGT. The V and J ends lost 5 bases and 0 bases respectively, with 11 bases between them. The CDR3 sequence is CASSKRTGSNQPQHF. The CDR3 DNA reads TGTGCCAGCAGTAAAAGAACAGGTAGCAATCAGCCCCAGCATTTT.

This clone was seen a single time. The rearrangement links TRBV4-3 to TRBJ2-3, with 14 positions matching TRBD2. Trimming at V came to 0 bases and at J to 2 bases, leaving 4 bases not matched to a gene. Germline-derived CDR1 and CDR2 are LGHNA and YSLEER. This CDR3 comprises 18 residues. CDR3 sequence (DNA): TGCGCCAGCAGCCAAGATCGGACTAGCGGGGGGACCACAGATACGCAGTATTTT. It encodes CASSQDRTSGGTTDTQYF.

V usage is TRBV6-5 and J usage is TRBJ1-2; D remains unclear. Germline V lookup: CDR1 MNHEY, CDR2 SVGAGI. The CDR3 is 15 residues long. Trimming stripped 6 bases from V and 4 bases from J, with 18 bases between. CDR3 in DNA: TGTGCCAGCAGATCCCCCGGCCGGGCCGGCTATGGCTACACCTTC. It translates to CASRSPGRAGYGYTF.

The V and J genes are TRBV4-1 and TRBJ2-1; D may be TRBD2 (6 bases). This CDR3 has 19 residues. Germline CDR1 MGHRA, CDR2 YSYEKL. The V and J ends lost 0 bases and 3 bases respectively, with 21 bases between them. The CDR3 DNA sequence: TGCGCCAGCAGCCAAGATGGGGGGTCCGCAATTGGGGGCTACAATGAGCAGTTCTTC. Translating it yields CASSQDGGSAIGGYNEQFF.

The chain combines TRBV5-1 with TRBJ1-2, with 7 bases identical to TRBD1. CDR1 is SGHRS, CDR2 YFSETQ, per germline. With 3 bases clipped from V and 3 bases from J, the junction kept 5 bases outside the gene matches. The CDR3 has 14 residues. The CDR3 protein is CASSWGTADYGYTF. The CDR3 bases are TGCGCCAGCAGCTGGGGGACAGCGGACTATGGCTACACCTTC.

The chain employs TRBV4-2 and TRBJ2-1; 7 bases are a match to TRBD2. Germline-derived CDR1 and CDR2 are LGHNA and YNFKEQ. The CDR3 is 16 residues long. Trimming at V came to 1 base and at J to 8 bases, leaving 11 bases not matched to a gene. Here the CDR3 reads CASSQAEERGTDEQFF. The CDR3 DNA sequence: TGTGCCAGCAGCCAAGCGGAGGAGCGGGGAACGGATGAGCAGTTCTTC.

The CDR3 DNA follows: TGTGCCAGCAGCTCCATAGCGGCAGACTCCTACAATGAGCAGTTCTTC. Amino acid sequence: CASSSIAADSYNEQFF. The rearrangement joins TRBV5-6 to TRBJ2-1; possibly TRBD2 for D (6 bases). Trimming took off 3 bases at V and 0 bases at J, with 13 bases between the two ends. The CDR3 sequence is 16 residues long. Looked up from germline, CDR1 is SGHDT and CDR2 is YYEEEE.

The chain recombines TRBV7-2 with TRBJ1-6, with 7 bases matching TRBD1. The CDR3 has 16 amino acids. Germline V gene sequence: CDR1 SGHTA, CDR2 FQGNSA. The trim removed 5 bases at V and 6 bases at J, leaving 10 bases unmatched. The CDR3 spells CASSVGTALSNSPLHF. The CDR3 region has the DNA TGTGCCAGCAGCGTAGGGACAGCACTTTCTAATTCACCCCTCCACTTT.

In this sample, this clone turned up once. The chain is built from TRBV18 and TRBJ2-7; 7 bases are a match to TRBD1. This CDR3 spans 15 amino acids. Germline CDR1 reads KGHSH; CDR2 reads LQKENI. With V trimmed by 3 bases and J by 3 bases, 8 bases remained unmatched. The DNA for the CDR3 is TGTGCCAGCTCACCTCCCGGGACAGTCAACTACGAGCAGTACTTC. Its protein is CASSPPGTVNYEQYF.

V and J are TRBV19 and TRBJ2-1, with D possibly matching TRBD1 (5 bases). This CDR3 region has 15 residues. Germline assignment: CDR1 LNHDA and CDR2 SQIVND (reference sequence). Between the trimmed V and J ends, which lost 5 bases and 0 bases, there was a span of 11 bases. The CDR3 reads CASSPGHASYNEQFF. The CDR3 bases are TGTGCCAGTAGTCCTGGACACGCCTCCTACAATGAGCAGTTCTTC. The entire variable domain, with the rest obtained from reference TRBV19 and TRBJ2-1, is as follows: DGGITQSPKYLFRKEGQNVTLSCEQNLNHDAMYWYRQDPGQGLRLIYYSQIVNDFQKGDIAEGYSVSREKKESFPLTVTSAQKNPTAFYLCASSPGHASYNEQFFGPGTRLTVL.

The V gene is TRBV5-4, the J gene TRBJ1-2; tentative D call: TRBD1 (6 bases). CDR1 and CDR2 from the germline V gene are SGHNT and YYREEE (reference sequence). Trimming stripped 1 base from V and 9 bases from J, with 7 bases between. The CDR3 is 11 residues long. The CDR3 loop is CASSLTGSYTF. CDR3 sequence (DNA): TGTGCCAGCAGCTTGACAGGGAGCTACACCTTC.

The gene calls are TRBV10-1 and TRBJ2-6, with D perhaps matching TRBD2 (6 bases). The CDR3 spans 20 residues. V lost 2 bases and J lost 1, with 21 bases in between. Per the germline V gene, CDR1 is WNHNN and CDR2 is SYGVQD (reference sequence). The CDR3 region has the DNA TGCGCCAGCAGTGAGGGGACGGGAGCCAGGGTTATTTCTGGGGCCAACGTCCTGACTTTC. Translated: CASSEGTGARVISGANVLTF.